This T cell receptor beta chain was recorded in a study of cytomegalovirus exposure and HLA in healthy donors. The PCR was carried out with 60 Vbeta primers and 13 Jbeta primers. The data were produced by immunoSEQ multiplex PCR, yet TCRdb's version contains in-frame clones alone and is incomplete. The sample shows roughly 150,000 clones, 64% of them seen only once. CDR1 and CDR2 (germline): MDHEN, SYDVKM. This CDR3 region has 14 residues. After removal of 4 bases from V and 1 base from J, the junction contained 2 bases not matched to a gene. There are a few counts of this clone. Sequencing was done on a sample of PBMCs. The genes are TRBV28 and TRBJ1-1, with 8 bases lining up with TRBD1. This receptor was taken from a woman in her thirties in good health and CMV-seropositive. CDR3 loop: CASSWDRQNTEAFF. As DNA, the CDR3 is TGTGCCAGCAGTTGGGACAGGCAGAACACTGAAGCTTTCTTT.